The T cell receptor (beta chain) under discussion was sequenced for a study of follicular helper T cells after annual influenza vaccination. Indicated time point: 2015-2016 season, pre-vaccination. Community-dwelling subjects without influenza vaccination in the prior 6 months were enrolled. Vaccine contraindications, substance abuse, HIV/AIDS, active malignancy and active illness excluded donors. Sorted cTfh were non-naive CD4+CXCR5+PD-1+, either ICOS+CD38+ or ICOS-CD38-. V trimming: 0 bases; J trimming: 1 base; junction bases outside the gene matches: 4. Germline values: CDR1 MGHRA, CDR2 YSYEKL. The CDR3 contains 17 residues. There are a few counts of this clone. Only in-frame clones appear in the TCRdb table, and some are missing; sequencing was by immunoSEQ multiplex PCR. The repertoire holds more than 8,500 clones, 80% to 85% seen once, with about 1.5% in the top ten.

Source: CXCR5+ CD38- circulating T follicular helper cells from blood, taken on the day of influenza vaccination. Subset indicated: circulating Tfh, non-naive CD4+CXCR5+PD-1+ (ICOS+CD38+ or ICOS-CD38-). The TCR sequence derives from an adult who received the influenza vaccine. V and J are TRBV4-1 and TRBJ2-7; 12 nucleotides line up with TRBD2. CDR3 protein: CASSQDSTSGRSYEQYF. The CDR3 DNA follows: TGCGCCAGCAGCCAAGATTCGACTAGCGGGAGATCCTACGAGCAGTACTTC.